What follows is one T cell receptor (beta chain) and its context. Antigen specificity is unknown. CDR3 length: 14 residues. V lost 0 bases and J lost 3, with 10 bases in between. In germline, CDR1 is SGHDT, CDR2 YYEEEE. The source of the sample is a study of cytomegalovirus exposure and HLA in healthy donors. Background on the study: From about 179 million T cells, an earlier analysis saw 120 million or so unique TCR beta sequences. Study-wide results and limits: The authors enumerated under 200 TCR beta chains as linked to cytomegalovirus. Indistinguishable V segments such as TRBV6-2 and TRBV6-3 were excluded.

PCR primers comprised 60 Vbeta and 13 Jbeta primers. Measured with immunoSEQ multiplex PCR; TCRdb has only the in-frame clones, and not every one. The table lists 90,000 to 150,000 clones, around 67% of them singletons. This TCR was recovered from a woman aged 35 to 49 in good health and CMV-seronegative. The genes are TRBV5-6 and TRBJ2-7, with D uncertain. Source material: PBMCs. CDR3 residues: CASSLGQAYYEQYF. As DNA, the CDR3 is TGTGCCAGCAGCTTGGGGCAGGCCTACTACGAGCAGTACTTC.